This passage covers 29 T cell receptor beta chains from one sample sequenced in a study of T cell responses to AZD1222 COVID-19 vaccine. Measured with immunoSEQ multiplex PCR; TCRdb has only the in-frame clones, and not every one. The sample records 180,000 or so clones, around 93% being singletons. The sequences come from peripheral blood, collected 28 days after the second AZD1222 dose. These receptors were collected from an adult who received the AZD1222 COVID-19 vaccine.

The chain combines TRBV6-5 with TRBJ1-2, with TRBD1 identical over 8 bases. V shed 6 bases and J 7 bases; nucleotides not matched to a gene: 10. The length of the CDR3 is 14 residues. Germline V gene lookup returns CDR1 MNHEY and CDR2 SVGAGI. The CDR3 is CASSPMRTGTGYTF. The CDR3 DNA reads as TGTGCCAGCAGCCCGATGAGGACAGGGACTGGCTACACCTTC.

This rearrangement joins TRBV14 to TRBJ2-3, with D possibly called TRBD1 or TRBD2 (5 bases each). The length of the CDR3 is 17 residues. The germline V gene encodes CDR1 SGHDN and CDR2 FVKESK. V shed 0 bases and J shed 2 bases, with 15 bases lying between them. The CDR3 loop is CASSQDLGTVPTDTQYF. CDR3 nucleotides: TGTGCCAGCAGCCAAGATCTTGGGACGGTACCCACAGATACGCAGTATTTT.

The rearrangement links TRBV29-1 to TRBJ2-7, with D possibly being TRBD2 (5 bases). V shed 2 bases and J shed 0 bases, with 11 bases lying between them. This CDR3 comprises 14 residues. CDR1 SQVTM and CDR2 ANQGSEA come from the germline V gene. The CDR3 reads CSVETPGSSYEQYF. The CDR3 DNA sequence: TGCAGCGTTGAAACCCCGGGGAGCTCCTACGAGCAGTACTTC.

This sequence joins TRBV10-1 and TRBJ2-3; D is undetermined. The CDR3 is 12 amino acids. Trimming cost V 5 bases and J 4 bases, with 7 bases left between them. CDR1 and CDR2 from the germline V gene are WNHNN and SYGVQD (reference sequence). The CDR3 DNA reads TGCGCCAGCAGTAGGGCCTCAGATACGCAGTATTTT. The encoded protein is CASSRASDTQYF.

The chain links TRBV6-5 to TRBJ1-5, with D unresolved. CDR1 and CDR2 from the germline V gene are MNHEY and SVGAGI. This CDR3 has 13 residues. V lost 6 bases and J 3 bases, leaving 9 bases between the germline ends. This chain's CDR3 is CASRVRYNQPQHF. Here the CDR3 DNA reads TGTGCCAGCAGGGTTAGATACAATCAGCCCCAGCATTTT.

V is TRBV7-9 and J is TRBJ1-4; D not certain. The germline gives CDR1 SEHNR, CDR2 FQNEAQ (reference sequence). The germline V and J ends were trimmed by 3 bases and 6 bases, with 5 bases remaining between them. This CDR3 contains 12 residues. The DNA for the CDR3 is TGTGCCAGCAGCTTCCCTGATGAAAAACTGTTTTTT. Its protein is CASSFPDEKLFF.

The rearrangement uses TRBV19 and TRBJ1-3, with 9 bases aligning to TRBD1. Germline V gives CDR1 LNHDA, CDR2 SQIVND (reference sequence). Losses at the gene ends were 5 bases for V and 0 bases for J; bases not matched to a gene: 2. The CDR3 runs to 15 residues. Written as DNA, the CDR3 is TGTGCCAGTAGTGCGGACAGGGGCTCTGGAAACACCATATATTTT. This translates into CASSADRGSGNTIYF.

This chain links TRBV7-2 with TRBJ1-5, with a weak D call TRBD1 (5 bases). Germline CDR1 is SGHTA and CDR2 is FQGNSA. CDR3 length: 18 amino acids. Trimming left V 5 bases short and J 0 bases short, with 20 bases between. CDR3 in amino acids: CASSRRIGTVSSNQPQHF. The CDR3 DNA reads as TGTGCCAGCAGCAGACGAATTGGGACCGTCTCTAGCAATCAGCCCCAGCATTTT.

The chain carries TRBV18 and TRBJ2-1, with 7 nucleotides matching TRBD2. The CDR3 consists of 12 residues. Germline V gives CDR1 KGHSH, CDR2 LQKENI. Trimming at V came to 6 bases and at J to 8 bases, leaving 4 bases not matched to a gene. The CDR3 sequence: CASSPGGDEQFF. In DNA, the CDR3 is TGTGCCAGCTCTCCTGGGGGGGATGAGCAGTTCTTC.

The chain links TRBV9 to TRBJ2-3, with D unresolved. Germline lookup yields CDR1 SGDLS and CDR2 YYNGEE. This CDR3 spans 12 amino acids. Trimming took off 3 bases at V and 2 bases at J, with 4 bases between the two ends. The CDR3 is CASSGDTDTQYF. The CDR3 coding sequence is TGTGCCAGCAGCGGAGACACAGATACGCAGTATTTT.

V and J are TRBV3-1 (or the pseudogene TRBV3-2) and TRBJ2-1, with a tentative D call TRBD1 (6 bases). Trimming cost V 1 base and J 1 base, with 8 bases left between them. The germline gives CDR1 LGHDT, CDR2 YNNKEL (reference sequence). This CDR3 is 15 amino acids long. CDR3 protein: CASSQAQGSYNEQFF. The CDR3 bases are TGTGCCAGCAGCCAAGCGCAGGGGTCCTACAATGAGCAGTTCTTC.

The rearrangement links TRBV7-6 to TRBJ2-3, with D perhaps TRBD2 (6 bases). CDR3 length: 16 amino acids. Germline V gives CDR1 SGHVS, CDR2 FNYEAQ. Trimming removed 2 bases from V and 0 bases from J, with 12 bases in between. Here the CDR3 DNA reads TGTGCCAGCAGCTTATCGTTAGCGGAAAGCACAGATACGCAGTATTTT. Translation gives CASSLSLAESTDTQYF. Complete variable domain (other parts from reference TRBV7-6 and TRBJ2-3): GAGVSQSPRYKVTKRGQDVALRCDPISGHVSLYWYRQALGQGPEFLTYFNYEAQQDKSGLPNDRFSAERPEGSISTLTIQRTEQRDSAMYRCASSLSLAESTDTQYFGPGTRLTVL.

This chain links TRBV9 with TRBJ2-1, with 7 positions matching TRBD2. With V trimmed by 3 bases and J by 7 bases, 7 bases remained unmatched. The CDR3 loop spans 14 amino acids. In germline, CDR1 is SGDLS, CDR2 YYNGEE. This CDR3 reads CASSGPGGFNEQFF. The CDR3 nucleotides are TGTGCCAGCAGCGGGCCCGGGGGGTTTAATGAGCAGTTCTTC. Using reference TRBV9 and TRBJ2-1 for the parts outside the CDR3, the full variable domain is DSGVTQTPKHLITATGQRVTLRCSPRSGDLSVYWYQQSLDQGLQFLIQYYNGEERAKGNILERFSAQQFPDLHSELNLSSLELGDSALYFCASSGPGGFNEQFFGPGTRLTVL.

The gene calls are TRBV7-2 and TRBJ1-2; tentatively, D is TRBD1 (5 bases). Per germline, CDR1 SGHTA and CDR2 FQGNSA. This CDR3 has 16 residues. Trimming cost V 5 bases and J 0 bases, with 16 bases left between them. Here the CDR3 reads CASSISTGRPNYGYTF. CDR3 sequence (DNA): TGTGCCAGCAGCATTTCGACGGGGCGACCTAACTATGGCTACACCTTC.

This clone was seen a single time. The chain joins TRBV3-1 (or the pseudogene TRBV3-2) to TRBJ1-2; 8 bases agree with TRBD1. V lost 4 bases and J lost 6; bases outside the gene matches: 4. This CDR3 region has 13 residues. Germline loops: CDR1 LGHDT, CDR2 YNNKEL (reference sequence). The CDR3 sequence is CASSRTGSNGYTF. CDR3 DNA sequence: TGTGCCAGCAGCCGGACAGGGTCTAATGGCTACACCTTC.

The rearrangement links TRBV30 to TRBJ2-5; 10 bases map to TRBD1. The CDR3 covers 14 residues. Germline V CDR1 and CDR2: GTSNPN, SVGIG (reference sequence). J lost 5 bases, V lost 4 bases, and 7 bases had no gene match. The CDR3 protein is CAWKSLTGGETQYF. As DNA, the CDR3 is TGTGCCTGGAAATCTCTGACAGGGGGCGAGACCCAGTACTTC.

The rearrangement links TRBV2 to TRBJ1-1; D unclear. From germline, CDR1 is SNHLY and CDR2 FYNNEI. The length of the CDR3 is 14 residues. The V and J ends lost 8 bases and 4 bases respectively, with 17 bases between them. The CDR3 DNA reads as TGTGCCAGCTGCCCCGAATGGGCGCGCACTGAAGCTTTCTTT. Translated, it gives CASCPEWARTEAFF.

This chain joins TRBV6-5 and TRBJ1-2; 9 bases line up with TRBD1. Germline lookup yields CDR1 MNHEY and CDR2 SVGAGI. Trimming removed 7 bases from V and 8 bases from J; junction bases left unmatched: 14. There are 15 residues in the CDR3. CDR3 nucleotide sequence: TGTGCCAGCACCACCACAACCGGGACAGGGAACGGCTACACCTTC. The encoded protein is CASTTTTGTGNGYTF.

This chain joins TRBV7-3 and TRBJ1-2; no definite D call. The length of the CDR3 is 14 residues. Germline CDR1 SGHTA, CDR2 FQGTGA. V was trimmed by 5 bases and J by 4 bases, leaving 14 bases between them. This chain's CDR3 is CASSPPGIGYGYTF. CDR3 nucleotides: TGTGCCAGCAGCCCTCCGGGGATTGGCTATGGCTACACCTTC.

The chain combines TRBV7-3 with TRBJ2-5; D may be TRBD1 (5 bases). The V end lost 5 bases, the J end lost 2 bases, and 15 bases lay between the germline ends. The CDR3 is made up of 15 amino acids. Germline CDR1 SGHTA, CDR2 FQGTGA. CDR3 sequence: CASSRTHSRQETQYF. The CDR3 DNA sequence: TGTGCCAGCAGCAGGACACATAGCCGACAAGAGACCCAGTACTTC.

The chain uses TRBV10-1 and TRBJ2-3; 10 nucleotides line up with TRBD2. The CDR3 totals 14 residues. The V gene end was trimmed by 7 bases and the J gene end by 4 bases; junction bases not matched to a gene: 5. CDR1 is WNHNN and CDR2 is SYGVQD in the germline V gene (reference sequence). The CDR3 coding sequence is TGCGCCAGCAAACGAGCGGGGGGGCCAGATACGCAGTATTTT. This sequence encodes CASKRAGGPDTQYF.

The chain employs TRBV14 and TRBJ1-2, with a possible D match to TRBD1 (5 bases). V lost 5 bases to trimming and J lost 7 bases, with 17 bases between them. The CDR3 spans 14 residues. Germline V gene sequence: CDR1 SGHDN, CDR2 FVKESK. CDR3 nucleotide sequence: TGTGCCAGCAGCACCACGTATGGGAGGGGTGGCTACACCTTC. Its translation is CASSTTYGRGGYTF.

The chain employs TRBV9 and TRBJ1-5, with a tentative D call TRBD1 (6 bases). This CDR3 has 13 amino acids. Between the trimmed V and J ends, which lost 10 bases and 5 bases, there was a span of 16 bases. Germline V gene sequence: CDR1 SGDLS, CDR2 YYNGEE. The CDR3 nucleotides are TGTGCCCGAGACCCGGACAGTTATCAGCCCCAGCATTTT. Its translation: CARDPDSYQPQHF. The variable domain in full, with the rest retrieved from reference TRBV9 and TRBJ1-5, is DSGVTQTPKHLITATGQRVTLRCSPRSGDLSVYWYQQSLDQGLQFLIQYYNGEERAKGNILERFSAQQFPDLHSELNLSSLELGDSALYFCARDPDSYQPQHFGDGTRLSIL.

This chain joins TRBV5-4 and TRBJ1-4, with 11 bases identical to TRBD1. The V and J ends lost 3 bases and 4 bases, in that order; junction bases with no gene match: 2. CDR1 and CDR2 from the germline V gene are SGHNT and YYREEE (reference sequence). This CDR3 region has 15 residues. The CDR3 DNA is TGTGCCAGCAGCTCCGGGACAGGGGGTAATGAAAAACTGTTTTTT. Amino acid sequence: CASSSGTGGNEKLFF.

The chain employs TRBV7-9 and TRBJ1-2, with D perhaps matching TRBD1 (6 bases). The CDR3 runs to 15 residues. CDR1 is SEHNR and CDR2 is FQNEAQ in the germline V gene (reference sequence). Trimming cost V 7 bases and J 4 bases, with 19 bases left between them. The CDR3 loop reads CASTPRGARGYGYTF. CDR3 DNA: TGTGCCAGCACCCCTAGGGGGGCCCGGGGCTATGGCTACACCTTC.

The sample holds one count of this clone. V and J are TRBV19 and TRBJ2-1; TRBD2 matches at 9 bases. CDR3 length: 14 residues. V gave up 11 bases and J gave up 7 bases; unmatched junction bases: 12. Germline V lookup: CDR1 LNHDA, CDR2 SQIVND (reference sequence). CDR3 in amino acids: CASRAGGPWNEQFF. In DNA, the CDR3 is TGTGCCTCCCGGGCGGGGGGGCCCTGGAATGAGCAGTTCTTC.

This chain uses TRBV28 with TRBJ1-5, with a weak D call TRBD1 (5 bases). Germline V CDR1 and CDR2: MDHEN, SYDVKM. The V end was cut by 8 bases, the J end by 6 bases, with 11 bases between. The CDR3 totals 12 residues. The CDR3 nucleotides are TGTGCCAGCTATGGGGGATTTCAGCCCCAGCATTTT. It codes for CASYGGFQPQHF.

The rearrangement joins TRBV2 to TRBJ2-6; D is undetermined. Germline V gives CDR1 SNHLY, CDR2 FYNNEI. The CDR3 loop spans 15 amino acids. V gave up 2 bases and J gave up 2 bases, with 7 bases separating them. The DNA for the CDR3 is TGTGCCAGCAGTGAACACGGAGCTGGGGCCAACGTCCTGACTTTC. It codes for CASSEHGAGANVLTF.

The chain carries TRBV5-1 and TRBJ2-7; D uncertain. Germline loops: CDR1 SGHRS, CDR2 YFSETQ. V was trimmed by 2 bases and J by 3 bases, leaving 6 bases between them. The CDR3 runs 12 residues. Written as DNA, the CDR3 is TGCGCCAGCAGCTTCCCAGGCTACGAGCAGTACTTC. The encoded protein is CASSFPGYEQYF.